The 25 T cell receptor beta chains listed next were all sequenced from one sample in a study of OX40 agonist ivuxolimab in advanced cancers. Assay: immunoSEQ multiplex PCR; the TCRdb copy retains only in-frame clones and omits some. This table holds roughly 65,000 clones, roughly nine tenths found once. The starting material was CD4+ or CD8+ T cells sorted from blood, obtained in a trial of the OX40 agonist ivuxolimab. All receptors derive from an adult with an advanced solid tumor such as melanoma, head and neck, liver or kidney cancer.

V usage is TRBV19 and J usage is TRBJ1-5, with D tentatively TRBD1 (5 bases). CDR3 size: 18 residues. V was shortened by 5 bases and J by 6 bases, with 26 bases between the two germline ends. Germline V CDR1 and CDR2: LNHDA, SQIVND (reference sequence). Here the CDR3 DNA reads TGTGCCAGTAGTGCCCTTCCCTTCTGGGGGAGCAGTGTTCAGCCCCAGCATTTT. This gives the protein CASSALPFWGSSVQPQHF.

V and J are TRBV9 and TRBJ1-1; D might be TRBD1 (6 bases). The ends were cut back, 0 bases at V and 6 bases at J, with 12 bases in the middle. CDR3 length: 14 amino acids. Germline lookup yields CDR1 SGDLS and CDR2 YYNGEE. This CDR3 is CASSVGGQGSEAFF. For the CDR3, the DNA is TGTGCCAGCAGCGTAGGGGGACAAGGTTCTGAAGCTTTCTTT.

Only one count was recorded for this clone. V and J are TRBV6-1 and TRBJ2-5, with TRBD2 identical over 11 bases. This CDR3 comprises 18 residues. Germline loops: CDR1 MNHNS, CDR2 SASEGT. V gave up 4 bases and J gave up 6 bases; unmatched junction bases: 16. The CDR3 DNA reads TGTGCCAGCAGTGCCCAGAGACTAGCGGGAAACCCGGGGAAGACCCAGTACTTC. Residues: CASSAQRLAGNPGKTQYF.

The genes are TRBV28 and TRBJ1-2; D gene ambiguous. Trimming pared 6 bases from V and 2 bases from J, leaving 10 bases between. CDR1 is MDHEN, CDR2 SYDVKM, per germline. This CDR3 is built from 13 residues. The CDR3 nucleotides are TGTGCCAGCAGCCCATCGGTAAACTATGGCTACACCTTC. Protein sequence: CASSPSVNYGYTF.

The genes are TRBV5-1 and TRBJ1-2, with no clear D. The germline V and J ends were trimmed by 0 bases and 8 bases, with 14 bases remaining between them. Germline assignment: CDR1 SGHRS and CDR2 YFSETQ. The CDR3 has 14 residues. The CDR3 DNA follows: TGCGCCAGCAGCTTGGGAGAGGAGGGTCGAGGCTACACCTTC. Protein: CASSLGEEGRGYTF. Looking up the rest from reference TRBV5-1 and TRBJ1-2 gives the full variable domain: KAGVTQTPRYLIKTRGQQVTLSCSPISGHRSVSWYQQTPGQGLQFLFEYFSETQRNKGNFPGRFSGRQFSNSRSEMNVSTLELGDSALYLCASSLGEEGRGYTFGSGTRLTVV.

This clone was seen just once. The chain combines TRBV19 with TRBJ2-7, with TRBD1 matching 10 bases. The CDR3 loop spans 17 amino acids. Germline CDR1 is LNHDA and CDR2 is SQIVND (reference sequence). V trimming: 4 bases; J trimming: 0 bases; junction bases outside the gene matches: 9. The CDR3 here is CASSKGTGARISYEQYF. The CDR3, as DNA: TGTGCCAGTAGTAAAGGGACAGGGGCGCGGATCTCCTACGAGCAGTACTTC.

The chain combines TRBV5-1 with TRBJ2-3; 8 bases line up with TRBD1. J was trimmed by 0 bases and V by 2 bases; bases with no gene match: 2. CDR1 and CDR2 (germline): SGHRS, YFSETQ. The CDR3 is 15 residues long. The DNA of the CDR3 is TGCGCCAGCAGCTTATACAGGGGGAGCACAGATACGCAGTATTTT. This sequence encodes CASSLYRGSTDTQYF.

CDR3 protein: CASSLRESSYNEQFF. The DNA for the CDR3 is TGTGCCAGCAGTTTGCGGGAATCCTCCTACAATGAGCAGTTCTTC. The J gene is TRBJ2-1, the V gene TRBV27, with D possibly TRBD2 on 6 matching bases. The CDR3 covers 15 residues. V lost 3 bases and J lost 0, with 9 bases in between. Germline CDR1 reads MNHEY; CDR2 reads SMNVEV (reference sequence).

The V and J genes are TRBV5-4 and TRBJ1-2, with a weak D call TRBD1 (5 bases). V lost 4 bases and J 0 bases, leaving 7 bases between the germline ends. In germline, CDR1 is SGHNT, CDR2 YYREEE (reference sequence). The CDR3 is 13 residues long. The CDR3 DNA sequence: TGTGCCAGCAGCGGGACCGCTAACTATGGCTACACCTTC. Translated, it gives CASSGTANYGYTF. The full variable domain, with the rest looked up from reference TRBV5-4 and TRBJ1-2, is ETGVTQSPTHLIKTRGQQVTLRCSSQSGHNTVSWYQQALGQGPQFIFQYYREEENGRGNFPPRFSGLQFPNYSSELNVNALELDDSALYLCASSGTANYGYTFGSGTRLTVV.

With regard to this clone: This specimen includes other DNA sequences encoding the same CDR3. The V and J genes are TRBV11-2 and TRBJ2-1; 14 bases fit TRBD2. V was pared by 6 bases and J by 2 bases, with 3 bases of the junction left unmatched. Germline lookup yields CDR1 SGHAT and CDR2 FQNNGV. CDR3 length equals 16 residues. CDR3 in DNA: TGTGCCAGCAGACGGACTAGCGGGAGGACCTACAATGAGCAGTTCTTC. It yields the protein CASRRTSGRTYNEQFF.

The genes are TRBV19 and TRBJ1-1; TRBD1 is a possible D gene (5 bases). The germline V gene has CDR1 LNHDA and CDR2 SQIVND (reference sequence). V was pared by 6 bases and J by 4 bases, with 15 bases between. The CDR3 has 14 amino acids. This CDR3 reads CASSISGGGTEAFF. The CDR3 DNA is TGTGCCAGTAGCATATCGGGTGGGGGCACTGAAGCTTTCTTT.

The chain couples TRBV29-1 to TRBJ2-2; 8 nucleotides agree with TRBD1. The CDR3 length is 14 residues. V lost 5 bases, J lost 0 bases, and 2 bases stayed unmatched. The germline V gene encodes CDR1 SQVTM and CDR2 ANQGSEA. CDR3 nucleotides: TGCAGCGTTCAGGGGGCCGCGAACACCGGGGAGCTGTTTTTT. It yields the protein CSVQGAANTGELFF.

The genes are TRBV7-2 and TRBJ1-1; D unclear. Germline CDR1 reads SGHTA; CDR2 reads FQGNSA. The V and J ends lost 1 base and 5 bases respectively, with 8 bases between them. The CDR3 has 13 residues. The CDR3 DNA is TGTGCCAGCAGCTTAGTGGGTTCGACTGAAGCTTTCTTT. This sequence encodes CASSLVGSTEAFF.

This chain links TRBV27 with TRBJ2-1; D may match TRBD1 or TRBD2 (6 bases each). V gave up 5 bases and J gave up 0 bases, with 23 bases separating them. In germline, CDR1 is MNHEY, CDR2 SMNVEV (reference sequence). CDR3 length equals 19 residues. The DNA for the CDR3 is TGTGCCAGCAGTGGGGGCCGCTCTAGCGCCTCAAGCTCCTACAATGAGCAGTTCTTC. Protein product: CASSGGRSSASSSYNEQFF.

The chain has TRBV6-6 and TRBJ1-5; no reliable D call. The CDR3 totals 12 residues. CDR1 and CDR2 (germline): MNHNY, SVGAGI (reference sequence). Between the trimmed V and J ends, which lost 3 bases and 6 bases, there was a span of 6 bases. The CDR3 loop reads CASSYKGQPQHF. CDR3 coding DNA: TGTGCCAGCAGTTATAAAGGTCAGCCCCAGCATTTT.

V is TRBV30 and J is TRBJ1-2; no clear D gene. Germline V gives CDR1 GTSNPN, CDR2 SVGIG (reference sequence). The CDR3 covers 12 residues. Trimming took off 1 base at V and 4 bases at J, with 7 bases between the two ends. Here the CDR3 reads CAWSAQGYGYTF. The CDR3 region has the DNA TGTGCCTGGAGTGCTCAAGGCTATGGCTACACCTTC.

This clone was counted a single time. This chain joins TRBV6-1 and TRBJ1-1, with D perhaps matching TRBD1 (5 bases). Trimming left V 2 bases short and J 9 bases short, with 19 bases between. The CDR3 has 15 residues. Germline V gene lookup returns CDR1 MNHNS and CDR2 SASEGT. The CDR3 DNA sequence: TGTGCCAGCAGTGAATGGGAGGGGCAGGGAAGGAAAGCTTTCTTT. It translates to CASSEWEGQGRKAFF.

V gene TRBV6-5 combines with J gene TRBJ1-3; D ambiguous. The V end lost 6 bases, the J end lost 1 base, and 13 bases lay between the germline ends. The CDR3 has 15 residues. CDR1 and CDR2 (germline): MNHEY, SVGAGI. CDR3 in DNA: TGTGCCAGCAGCGCCCCTCAAGTGTCTGGAAACACCATATATTTT. The encoded protein is CASSAPQVSGNTIYF.

This clone showed up just once. The chain combines TRBV6-1 with TRBJ2-7; no reliable D call. The germline V gene has CDR1 MNHNS and CDR2 SASEGT. V shed 5 bases and J shed 9 bases, with 11 bases lying between them. This CDR3 region has 11 residues. CDR3 nucleotides: TGTGCCAGCAGTTCTGATAGCCTGCAGTACTTC. Its protein product is CASSSDSLQYF.

This chain connects TRBV15 to TRBJ2-7; no firm D call. V was shortened by 0 bases and J by 5 bases, with 8 bases between the two germline ends. Germline CDR1 LNHNV, CDR2 YYDKDF (reference sequence). There are 13 residues in the CDR3. CDR3 bases: TGTGCCACCAGCAGAGATAGAGGAGACGAGCAGTACTTC. It codes for CATSRDRGDEQYF.

This chain joins TRBV2 and TRBJ1-6; TRBD1 is a possible D gene (5 bases). From germline, CDR1 is SNHLY and CDR2 FYNNEI. Trimming pared 3 bases from V and 7 bases from J, leaving 13 bases between. CDR3 length equals 15 residues. The CDR3 nucleotides are TGTGCCAGCAGTGATTTTCGGGGCCTCAATTCACCCCTCCACTTT. It encodes CASSDFRGLNSPLHF.

This clone was seen only once. The gene calls are TRBV5-8 and TRBJ1-1, with D possibly matching TRBD1 (6 bases). The germline V gene encodes CDR1 SGHTS and CDR2 YDEGEE. With 1 base removed from V and 4 bases from J, the gap between germline ends came to 14 bases. The CDR3 is 15 amino acids. CDR3: CASSLFGGAGTEAFF. CDR3 bases: TGTGCCAGCAGCTTGTTTGGGGGCGCCGGCACTGAAGCTTTCTTT.

In its sample, this clone was seen a few times. The sample carries other DNA sequences with the same CDR3. The chain recombines TRBV20-1 with TRBJ2-3; D is unclear. The CDR3 length is 9 residues. The germline V gene has CDR1 DFQATT and CDR2 SNEGSKA (reference sequence). Trimming pared 4 bases from V and 6 bases from J, leaving 2 bases between. The CDR3 is CSAKDTQYF. The CDR3 DNA reads TGCAGTGCTAAGGATACGCAGTATTTT.

This clone was recorded once. The V gene is TRBV18, the J gene TRBJ1-3; 10 positions agree with TRBD1. In germline, CDR1 is KGHSH, CDR2 LQKENI. J gave up 2 bases and V 1 base, and 5 bases lay outside the gene matches. The CDR3 consists of 17 residues. This chain's CDR3 is CASSPQAGTGAGNTIYF. CDR3 coding DNA: TGTGCCAGCTCACCACAAGCCGGGACAGGGGCTGGAAACACCATATATTTT.

The V call is TRBV28, the J call TRBJ2-7; the D is unclear. CDR1 and CDR2 from the germline V gene are MDHEN and SYDVKM. Deletions cut 3 bases from V and 0 bases from J, with 12 bases between. The CDR3 is made up of 15 amino acids. Written as DNA, the CDR3 is TGTGCCAGCAGTTTTCCCGCTAGAGGCTCCTACGAGCAGTACTTC. Encoded protein: CASSFPARGSYEQYF. Variable domain in full (rest from reference TRBV28 and TRBJ2-7): DVKVTQSSRYLVKRTGEKVFLECVQDMDHENMFWYRQDPGLGLRLIYFSYDVKMKEKGDIPEGYSVSREKKERFSLILESASTNQTSMYLCASSFPARGSYEQYFGPGTRLTVT.